This T cell receptor (beta chain) comes out of a study of cytomegalovirus exposure and HLA in healthy donors. V lost 6 bases and J 1 base, leaving 13 bases between the germline ends. Per the germline V gene, CDR1 is SNHLY and CDR2 is FYNNEI. The CDR3 consists of 15 residues. The PCR ran on 60 Vbeta and 13 Jbeta primers. Assay used: immunoSEQ multiplex PCR; TCRdb lists only in-frame clones, some missing. Of 150,000 to 200,000 clones in the sample, 65% to 85% were seen once. This sequence joins TRBV2 and TRBJ1-5; D gene unclear. This TCR derives from a male donor in good health and CMV-seronegative. The sample comprised PBMCs. CDR3 amino acids: CASRSDLPSNQPQHF. As DNA, the CDR3 is TGTGCCAGCAGATCGGACTTACCGAGCAATCAGCCCCAGCATTTT.